What follows are 19 T cell receptor beta chains derived from one specimen sequenced in a study of T-cell reconstitution after alpha-beta-depleted transplantation in children. This sample's TCRbeta library carried unique molecular identifier barcodes. Via MiXCR, TCRdb re-called the PCR reads, giving one row per CDR3 protein. The table shows around 420,000 distinct CDR3 sequences, with about 16% occurring only once. This specimen was PBMCs, mostly from graft donor cells, taken 360 days after TCRalphabeta/CD19-depleted stem cell transplant. The receptors here all came from a boy less than two years old who had a stem cell transplant for Wiskott-Aldrich syndrome, so the T cells may come from the graft donor.

The rearrangement joins TRBV7-6 to TRBJ2-3; TRBD1 agrees at 11 bases. CDR3 size: 19 residues. CDR1 is SGHVS, CDR2 FNYEAQ, per germline. Trimming at V came to 0 bases and at J to 6 bases, leaving 14 bases not matched to a gene. CDR3 in DNA: TGTGCCAGCAGCTTAGCCCTCCACCCGACGGGACAGGGGGAGGATACGCAGTATTTT. This codes for CASSLALHPTGQGEDTQYF.

This clonotype was picked up a small number of times. The CDR3 DNA follows: TGTGCCAGCAGCAGCTTCGTGGAGCTTTTTTCCGGGGAGCTGTTTTTT. Amino acids: CASSSFVELFSGELFF. The chain links TRBV11-2 to TRBJ2-2; D is unclear. CDR3 length equals 16 residues. Deletions cut 5 bases from V and 6 bases from J, with 19 bases between. The germline V gene encodes CDR1 SGHAT and CDR2 FQNNGV. The variable domain in full, with the rest retrieved from reference TRBV11-2 and TRBJ2-2, is EAGVAQSPRYKIIEKRQSVAFWCNPISGHATLYWYQQILGQGPKLLIQFQNNGVVDDSQLPKDRFSAERLKGVDSTLKIQPAKLEDSAVYLCASSSFVELFSGELFFGEGSRLTVL.

This clonotype was observed a few times. The chain is built from TRBV20-1 and TRBJ2-1; 7 positions match TRBD2. The V and J ends lost 3 bases and 2 bases, in that order; junction bases with no gene match: 4. The germline V gene encodes CDR1 DFQATT and CDR2 SNEGSKA (reference sequence). The CDR3 loop spans 14 amino acids. The CDR3 bases are TGCAGTGCTAGCGGGCGGGAGACCTACAATGAGCAGTTCTTC. Its protein product is CSASGRETYNEQFF.

In its sample, this clonotype was seen many times. This rearrangement joins TRBV20-1 to TRBJ2-7; TRBD1 aligns across 11 bases. J was trimmed by 2 bases and V by 0 bases; bases with no gene match: 3. The CDR3 has 15 amino acids. Germline lookup yields CDR1 DFQATT and CDR2 SNEGSKA (reference sequence). The CDR3 protein is CSAREMGQGAYEQYF. The DNA of the CDR3 is TGCAGTGCTAGAGAGATGGGACAGGGGGCCTACGAGCAGTACTTC.

This clonotype was detected many times. This chain joins TRBV7-9 and TRBJ2-7; D unresolved. Germline assignment: CDR1 SEHNR and CDR2 FQNEAQ (reference sequence). CDR3 length: 13 amino acids. Trimming left V 5 bases short and J 5 bases short, with 13 bases between. The CDR3 loop is CASSTAGVNEQYF. The CDR3 DNA is TGTGCCAGCAGCACCGCAGGAGTGAACGAGCAGTACTTC.

This clonotype was found a few times. The J gene is TRBJ2-1, the V gene TRBV5-1; D uncertain. Trimming removed 2 bases at V and 6 bases at J, with 12 bases between. CDR3 length: 14 amino acids. Germline CDR1 and CDR2: SGHRS and YFSETQ. The CDR3 sequence: CASSLGRNGNEQFF. As DNA, the CDR3 is TGCGCCAGCAGCTTAGGTCGGAATGGCAATGAGCAGTTCTTC. The whole variable domain, filled in from reference TRBV5-1 and TRBJ2-1, reads KAGVTQTPRYLIKTRGQQVTLSCSPISGHRSVSWYQQTPGQGLQFLFEYFSETQRNKGNFPGRFSGRQFSNSRSEMNVSTLELGDSALYLCASSLGRNGNEQFFGPGTRLTVL.

This chain uses TRBV12-3 or TRBV12-4 with TRBJ1-5; D is unclear. The V end lost 3 bases, the J end lost 0 bases, and 6 bases lay between the germline ends. The CDR3 totals 14 residues. The CDR3 DNA follows: TGTGCCAGCAGTTTGGTCCGTAGCAATCAGCCCCAGCATTTT. This translates into CASSLVRSNQPQHF.

There are many counts of this clonotype. The rearrangement joins TRBV11-2 to TRBJ2-3; 7 bases match TRBD1. Germline V CDR1 and CDR2: SGHAT, FQNNGV. This CDR3 region has 15 residues. V lost 2 bases to trimming and J lost 3 bases; unmatched junction nucleotides: 5. Here the CDR3 reads CASSLNGQATDTQYF. CDR3 coding DNA: TGTGCCAGCAGCTTAAATGGACAGGCTACAGATACGCAGTATTTT.

This clonotype occurred many times. The genes are TRBV5-6 and TRBJ2-3; 14 bases line up with TRBD2. This CDR3 is built from 19 residues. V lost 0 bases to trimming and J lost 3 bases; unmatched junction nucleotides: 9. Germline V CDR1 and CDR2: SGHDT, YYEEEE. As DNA, the CDR3 is TGTGCCAGCAGCTTGGATTCCCCGGGACTAGCGGGAGTTACAGATACGCAGTATTTT. It is translated as CASSLDSPGLAGVTDTQYF.

The chain carries TRBV5-3 and TRBJ2-1; 8 bases match TRBD2. TRBV5-3 has ORF status, its function being uncertain. The CDR3 runs 19 residues. Trimming removed 7 bases from V and 1 base from J; junction bases left unmatched: 19. The CDR3, as DNA: TGTGCCAGACAGCTTACTAGCGGCACCCTGGAGGGGTCCTACAATGAGCAGTTCTTC. It translates to CARQLTSGTLEGSYNEQFF.

The V and J genes are TRBV4-1 and TRBJ2-5; TRBD2 aligns across 11 bases. The CDR3 has 16 residues. Germline values: CDR1 MGHRA, CDR2 YSYEKL. V lost 4 bases to trimming and J lost 1 base; unmatched junction nucleotides: 5. CDR3 DNA: TGCGCCAGCAGCCTTATAGCGGGGGGGCTCCAAGAGACCCAGTACTTC. Translating gives CASSLIAGGLQETQYF.

The chain joins TRBV29-1 to TRBJ1-1; the D is unclear. Germline assignment: CDR1 SQVTM and CDR2 ANQGSEA. V lost 6 bases and J lost 3, with 17 bases in between. The CDR3 has 14 amino acids. In nucleotides, the CDR3 is TGCAGCGTCGCCGGACGCTCAACTTACACTGAAGCTTTCTTT. Translated, it gives CSVAGRSTYTEAFF.

This clonotype was seen a handful of times. The V gene is TRBV4-1, the J gene TRBJ1-1; a possible D gene is TRBD1 (6 bases). The CDR3 covers 15 residues. Germline V gene sequence: CDR1 MGHRA, CDR2 YSYEKL. V lost 5 bases, J lost 0 bases, and 13 bases lay in between. CDR3 coding DNA: TGCGCCAGCAGCTCCCGGACAGTCCTGAACACTGAAGCTTTCTTT. Its protein product is CASSSRTVLNTEAFF.

This clonotype was counted a few times. This sequence joins TRBV6-1 and TRBJ2-6; D may be TRBD1 (6 bases). This CDR3 contains 17 residues. The germline V gene encodes CDR1 MNHNS and CDR2 SASEGT. The V end was cut by 5 bases, the J end by 2 bases, with 16 bases between. The CDR3 DNA is TGTGCCAGCAGTCCCAGGGGAAGCCTCACTGGGGCCAACGTCCTGACTTTC. This gives the protein CASSPRGSLTGANVLTF.

This chain joins TRBV12-3 or TRBV12-4 and TRBJ2-2, with D perhaps matching TRBD1 (6 bases). V shed 6 bases and J shed 3 bases, with 14 bases lying between them. This CDR3 contains 15 residues. CDR3 loop: CASRQSAGDTGELFF. DNA of the CDR3: TGTGCCAGCAGACAATCTGCAGGGGACACCGGGGAGCTGTTTTTT.

The chain has TRBV30 and TRBJ1-2; D call uncertain. CDR3 length equals 11 residues. Trimming shortened V by 7 bases and J by 4 bases, and 10 bases separated the two germline ends. CDR1 and CDR2 from the germline V gene are GTSNPN and SVGIG (reference sequence). The CDR3 is CALRVGYGYTF. The CDR3 DNA sequence: TGTGCCTTAAGGGTCGGCTATGGCTACACCTTC.

The J gene is TRBJ2-5, the V gene TRBV5-1; 12 nucleotides match TRBD2. The CDR3 contains 15 residues. CDR1 is SGHRS and CDR2 is YFSETQ in the germline V gene. Germline trimming cut 1 base from V and 4 bases from J; bases unmatched to any gene: 2. The CDR3 sequence is CASSLRTSGAETQYF. CDR3 nucleotides: TGCGCCAGCAGCTTGAGGACTAGCGGGGCAGAGACCCAGTACTTC.

In its sample, this clonotype was seen many times. The V and J genes are TRBV12-3 or TRBV12-4 and TRBJ2-3; 7 nucleotides agree with TRBD2. With V trimmed by 7 bases and J by 7 bases, 11 bases remained unmatched. The CDR3 has 14 amino acids. The CDR3 region is CASMVGLVRNTQYF. The CDR3 bases are TGTGCCAGCATGGTCGGACTAGTCCGAAATACGCAGTATTTT.

In its sample, this clonotype was seen many times. The chain carries TRBV20-1 and TRBJ2-5; 9 positions agree with TRBD1. V was pared by 4 bases and J by 3 bases, with 9 bases of the junction left unmatched. CDR3 length equals 15 residues. Germline assignment: CDR1 DFQATT and CDR2 SNEGSKA (reference sequence). The CDR3 DNA follows: TGCAGTGCTATGAATCCGGGACAGGGAAAAGAGACCCAGTACTTC. Protein: CSAMNPGQGKETQYF.